This passage covers 12 T cell receptor beta chains from one sample sequenced in a study of T cell clusters in autoimmune cytopenias. One tube held mixed TRB-A and TRB-B primer pools for touch-down PCR. From the multiplex PCR reads, TCRdb lists one entry per CDR3 protein and no DNA. This repertoire comprises 8,000 to 9,500 distinct CDR3 sequences; its ten largest clones make up 4.1%. Roughly 40,000 genome equivalents of blood DNA were amplified for TRB. Material: peripheral blood. These receptors came from a human donor with an autoimmune cytopenia or autoimmune hepatitis (not recorded which).

This chain joins TRBV6-5 and TRBJ2-5. In germline, CDR1 is MNHEY, CDR2 SVGAGI. The CDR3 is 12 amino acids. The CDR3 reads CASSYSRETQYF.

The CDR3 reads CSFRDTGEAFF. This chain joins TRBV29-1 and TRBJ1-1; checking the TCRdb D call of TRBD1 is not possible without DNA. The germline V gene has CDR1 SQVTM and CDR2 ANQGSEA. The CDR3 is made up of 11 amino acids.

This clonotype shows up as medium-sized by frequency. The V call is TRBV29-1, the J call TRBJ2-7. Germline V gene lookup returns CDR1 SQVTM and CDR2 ANQGSEA. The CDR3 sequence is 12 residues long. CDR3 in amino acids: CSVETNSYEQYF.

Considering frequency, this clonotype is medium-sized (0.01 to 0.1%). The chain links TRBV6-5 to TRBJ1-2; absent DNA, TCRdb's TRBD1 call cannot be checked. The germline V gene has CDR1 MNHEY and CDR2 SVGAGI. The CDR3 length is 16 residues. This chain's CDR3 is CASSYDGTGGLYGYTF.

The chain uses TRBV27 and TRBJ2-5. CDR3 length equals 11 residues. In germline, CDR1 is MNHEY, CDR2 SMNVEV (reference sequence). The CDR3 protein is CAYRGQETQYF.

This clonotype is called medium-sized (0.01 to 0.1%) based on its frequency. The chain carries TRBV6-2 or TRBV6-3 and TRBJ1-5; as DNA is missing, the TRBD1 call by TCRdb cannot be tested. This CDR3 comprises 14 residues. Germline CDR1 reads MNHEY; CDR2 reads SVGEGT. This CDR3 is CASSYGGSNQPQHF.

This clonotype is classed as medium-sized (0.01 to 0.1%) by frequency. This rearrangement joins TRBV27 to TRBJ2-3; the TRBD2 assignment by TCRdb is unverifiable without DNA. Germline CDR1 and CDR2: MNHEY and SMNVEV (reference sequence). The CDR3 consists of 15 residues. The CDR3 loop is CASSFSGTPTDTQYF.

J is TRBJ2-5 and V is TRBV5-4. CDR3 length equals 13 residues. Germline assignment: CDR1 SGHNT and CDR2 YYREEE (reference sequence). CDR3 amino acids: CASSLVSTETQYF.

This clonotype shows up as medium-sized by frequency. The chain employs TRBV30 and TRBJ2-3; with no DNA, the TCRdb D assignment of TRBD1 cannot be verified. This CDR3 has 14 amino acids. From germline, CDR1 is GTSNPN and CDR2 SVGIG (reference sequence). The CDR3 here is CAWSVGGGSDTQYF.

The rearrangement uses TRBV6-2 or TRBV6-3 and TRBJ2-7; the D gene TCRdb calls, TRBD1, cannot be checked with no DNA. This CDR3 is built from 16 residues. The germline gives CDR1 MNHEY, CDR2 SVGEGT. The CDR3 loop reads CASSPLRDRKANEQYF.

The chain couples TRBV7-9 to TRBJ1-5; TCRdb names TRBD1, which stays unverified in the absence of DNA. Germline values: CDR1 SEHNR, CDR2 FQNEAQ (reference sequence). The CDR3 consists of 16 residues. The CDR3 sequence: CASSLSGAPWNQPQHF.

The rearrangement joins TRBV27 to TRBJ2-5; the D call from TCRdb, TRBD2, cannot be confirmed without DNA. In germline, CDR1 is MNHEY, CDR2 SMNVEV (reference sequence). The CDR3 runs to 11 residues. CDR3 loop: CASSAGETQYF.